A selection of T cell receptor beta chains follows, all from one sample in a study of Graves' ophthalmopathy and Graves' hyperthyroidism. TCRdb re-called the multiplex PCR reads with MiXCR, one entry per CDR3 protein. The table includes hundreds of thousands of distinct CDR3 sequences, 21% detected once. The sample taken for sequencing was peripheral blood. These receptors were collected from a woman younger than 35 with stable Graves' hyperthyroidism. Both conserved end residues are part of each CDR3. Each record gives: J gene, D gene, clone size, CDR3 length, V gene, CDR3 DNA, CDR3 protein. D genes are given only for firm matches. The listing skips clone size in some rows; elsewhere it reads once, few, many or a size class.

j_gene: TRBJ1-2
d_gene: TRBD1
abundance: many
len: 14
v_gene: TRBV6-5
CDR3nt: TGTGCCAGCAGTTTGGCAGGGGGCTCCAGTGGCTACACCTTC
CDR3aa: CASSLAGGSSGYTF

j_gene: TRBJ2-7
d_gene: -
abundance: many
len: 13
v_gene: TRBV12-3/TRBV12-4
CDR3nt: TGTGCCAGCAGTTTATTTCTGACGGGCGAGCAGTACTTC
CDR3aa: CASSLFLTGEQYF

j_gene: TRBJ2-7
d_gene: -
abundance: -
len: 13
v_gene: TRBV7-9
CDR3nt: TGTGCCAGCAGCAGGGAAGCGCTATACGAGCAGTACTTC
CDR3aa: CASSREALYEQYF

j_gene: TRBJ1-3
d_gene: -
abundance: many
len: 15
v_gene: TRBV20-1
CDR3nt: TGCAGTGCTAGAGATGCAGGCCGCTCTGGAAACACCATATATTTT
CDR3aa: CSARDAGRSGNTIYF

j_gene: TRBJ2-7
d_gene: -
abundance: many
len: 12
v_gene: TRBV12-3/TRBV12-4
CDR3nt: TGTGCCAGCAGCCCCAATAGCGGAGAGCAGTACTTC
CDR3aa: CASSPNSGEQYF

j_gene: TRBJ2-7
d_gene: -
abundance: few
len: 15
v_gene: TRBV6-2/TRBV6-3
CDR3nt: TGTGCCAGCATTGACCCCGGGCTAGCCTTTGAGGAGCAGTACTTC
CDR3aa: CASIDPGLAFEEQYF

j_gene: TRBJ2-7
d_gene: TRBD1
abundance: -
len: 17
v_gene: TRBV6-2/TRBV6-3
CDR3nt: TGTGCCAGCAGTAGGGACAGGGGGTCTTCTTGGCGGAACGAGCAGTACTTC
CDR3aa: CASSRDRGSSWRNEQYF

j_gene: TRBJ1-2
d_gene: TRBD1
abundance: many
len: 16
v_gene: TRBV4-1
CDR3nt: TGCGCCAACAGCCACAACCTCCGGGACAGGGATTATGGCTACACCTTC
CDR3aa: CANSHNLRDRDYGYTF

j_gene: TRBJ2-7
d_gene: TRBD1
abundance: many
len: 15
v_gene: TRBV18
CDR3nt: TGTGCCAGCTCACCCGGACAGGGCCAAGCCTACGAGCAGTACTTC
CDR3aa: CASSPGQGQAYEQYF

j_gene: TRBJ2-7
d_gene: -
abundance: many
len: 17
v_gene: TRBV27
CDR3nt: TGTGCCAGCAGTTTGGGACAGGGGACTAGCGAACCGTACGAGCAGTACTTC
CDR3aa: CASSLGQGTSEPYEQYF

j_gene: TRBJ2-7
d_gene: -
abundance: many
len: 15
v_gene: TRBV12-3/TRBV12-4
CDR3nt: TGTGCCAGCAGTCCTAACAAGGGGGACTCCTACGAGCAGTACTTC
CDR3aa: CASSPNKGDSYEQYF

j_gene: TRBJ2-1
d_gene: -
abundance: -
len: 16
v_gene: TRBV4-2
CDR3nt: TGTGCCAGCAGCCAAGTATGGGGACAATATTACAATGAGCAGTTCTTC
CDR3aa: CASSQVWGQYYNEQFF

j_gene: TRBJ1-1
d_gene: -
abundance: -
len: 15
v_gene: TRBV10-3
CDR3nt: TGTGCCATCAGTGAGTCGGGCAGAATGAACACTGAAGCTTTCTTT
CDR3aa: CAISESGRMNTEAFF

j_gene: TRBJ2-5
d_gene: TRBD1
abundance: many
len: 16
v_gene: TRBV28
CDR3nt: TGTGCCAGCACCCTCGGCGGGACAGGGGCCGGAGAGACCCAGTACTTC
CDR3aa: CASTLGGTGAGETQYF

j_gene: TRBJ1-5
d_gene: -
abundance: few
len: 16
v_gene: TRBV24-1
CDR3nt: TGTGCCACCAGCGCCGGGACTAGCGGGAGCACAGATACGCAGCATTTT
CDR3aa: CATSAGTSGSTDTQHF

j_gene: TRBJ2-7
d_gene: TRBD2
abundance: many
len: 15
v_gene: TRBV2
CDR3nt: TGTGCCAGCAGTGAGGGGGGCGGGAGGTTTGACGAGCAGTACTTC
CDR3aa: CASSEGGGRFDEQYF

j_gene: TRBJ2-7
d_gene: TRBD2
abundance: -
len: 18
v_gene: TRBV9
CDR3nt: TGTGCCAGCAGCCCCAGAGAAGCGGGATATCGCCTTGGTCACGAGCAGTGCTTC
CDR3aa: CASSPREAGYRLGHEQCF

j_gene: TRBJ1-2
d_gene: -
abundance: few
len: 14
v_gene: TRBV6-2/TRBV6-3
CDR3nt: TGTGCCAGCAGTCCTACCGGGGAACGCTATGGCTACACCTTC
CDR3aa: CASSPTGERYGYTF

j_gene: TRBJ1-3
d_gene: -
abundance: few
len: 15
v_gene: TRBV2
CDR3nt: TGTGCCAGCAGTGAAGAGGGGGTGATCGGAAACACTATATATTTT
CDR3aa: CASSEEGVIGNTIYF

j_gene: TRBJ1-6
d_gene: -
abundance: many
len: 15
v_gene: TRBV7-2
CDR3nt: TGTGCCAGCAGCTTAGAACCGCGATCGTATTCACCCCTCCACTTT
CDR3aa: CASSLEPRSYSPLHF

j_gene: TRBJ1-1
d_gene: -
abundance: many
len: 14
v_gene: TRBV10-3
CDR3nt: TGTGCCACCTCCTGGGGGGACTGGAACACTGAAGCTTTCTTT
CDR3aa: CATSWGDWNTEAFF

j_gene: TRBJ2-7
d_gene: TRBD1
abundance: many
len: 15
v_gene: TRBV28
CDR3nt: TGTGCCAGCAGTTCTCCTTCGGGACAGTCCTACGAGCAGTACTTC
CDR3aa: CASSSPSGQSYEQYF

j_gene: TRBJ2-7
d_gene: TRBD2
abundance: few
len: 18
v_gene: TRBV11-2
CDR3nt: TGTGCCAGCAGCTTAGTTGCGGGACTAGCGGGGTCCGGATACGAGCAGTACTTC
CDR3aa: CASSLVAGLAGSGYEQYF

j_gene: TRBJ2-7
d_gene: -
abundance: many
len: 13
v_gene: TRBV6-1
CDR3nt: TGTGCCAGCAGCGATCGCGTGATCTACGAGCAGTACTTC
CDR3aa: CASSDRVIYEQYF

j_gene: TRBJ1-5
d_gene: TRBD1
abundance: many
len: 14
v_gene: TRBV30
CDR3nt: TGTGCCTGGAGTGGGGCGGACAGGGCTCAGCCCCAGCATTTT
CDR3aa: CAWSGADRAQPQHF

j_gene: TRBJ2-7
d_gene: TRBD1
abundance: -
len: 13
v_gene: TRBV5-1
CDR3nt: TGCGCCAGCACCCGGGACAGGGAGGCCGAGCAGTACTTC
CDR3aa: CASTRDREAEQYF

j_gene: TRBJ2-2
d_gene: -
abundance: many
len: 13
v_gene: TRBV6-1
CDR3nt: TGTGCCAGCAATGGGGGGAGAACCGGGGAGCTGTTTTTT
CDR3aa: CASNGGRTGELFF

j_gene: TRBJ2-7
d_gene: -
abundance: many
len: 15
v_gene: TRBV6-5
CDR3nt: TGTGCCAGCAGTTACGGGGTGGGGAGCTCCTACGAGCAGTACTTC
CDR3aa: CASSYGVGSSYEQYF

j_gene: TRBJ2-2
d_gene: -
abundance: -
len: 15
v_gene: TRBV24-1
CDR3nt: TGTGCCACCAGTGATTTGACCAGGGGAACCGGGGAGCTGTTTTTT
CDR3aa: CATSDLTRGTGELFF

j_gene: TRBJ1-5
d_gene: -
abundance: many
len: 15
v_gene: TRBV6-1
CDR3nt: TGTGCCAGCAGTGGGCGTACAGATCGCAATCAGCCCCAGCATTTT
CDR3aa: CASSGRTDRNQPQHF

j_gene: TRBJ1-2
d_gene: TRBD1
abundance: many
len: 14
v_gene: TRBV7-8
CDR3nt: TGTGCCAGCAGGCAAAGGGGGCGCGAAGATGGCTACACCTTC
CDR3aa: CASRQRGREDGYTF

j_gene: TRBJ1-1
d_gene: TRBD1
abundance: once
len: 13
v_gene: TRBV29-1
CDR3nt: TGCAGCGCAACGGACAGGGGTAACACTGAAGCTTTCTTT
CDR3aa: CSATDRGNTEAFF

j_gene: TRBJ2-5
d_gene: TRBD1
abundance: -
len: 15
v_gene: TRBV6-2/TRBV6-3
CDR3nt: TGTGCCAGCAGTCACGAGGGACAGGGACAAGAGACCCAGTACTTC
CDR3aa: CASSHEGQGQETQYF

j_gene: TRBJ2-7
d_gene: TRBD2
abundance: -
len: 14
v_gene: TRBV3-1
CDR3nt: TGTGCCAGCAGCAAGCTAGCGGGAGTTGAAGAGCAGTACTTC
CDR3aa: CASSKLAGVEEQYF

j_gene: TRBJ1-5
d_gene: -
abundance: many
len: 13
v_gene: TRBV12-3/TRBV12-4
CDR3nt: TGTGCCAGCAGTTTATACAGGGATCAGCCCCAGCATTTT
CDR3aa: CASSLYRDQPQHF

j_gene: TRBJ1-6
d_gene: -
abundance: many
len: 14
v_gene: TRBV2
CDR3nt: TGTGCCAGCGGTTCGGGGATTGATAATTCACCCCTCCACTTT
CDR3aa: CASGSGIDNSPLHF

j_gene: TRBJ1-5
d_gene: -
abundance: many
len: 14
v_gene: TRBV30
CDR3nt: TGTGCCTGGAGTGTAAAGGGTGGCAATCAGCCCCAGCATTTT
CDR3aa: CAWSVKGGNQPQHF

j_gene: TRBJ2-6
d_gene: -
abundance: many
len: 13
v_gene: TRBV27
CDR3nt: TGTGCCCAATATTACTCTGGGGCCAACGTCCTGACTTTC
CDR3aa: CAQYYSGANVLTF

j_gene: TRBJ1-5
d_gene: -
abundance: many
len: 16
v_gene: TRBV6-5
CDR3nt: TGTGCCAGCACCGACAGGCTTTCGGGCCTAGATCAGCCCCAGCATTTT
CDR3aa: CASTDRLSGLDQPQHF

j_gene: TRBJ2-5
d_gene: -
abundance: -
len: 14
v_gene: TRBV19
CDR3nt: TGTGCCAGTAGTATAACCGGGGGAGGAGAGACCCAGTACTTC
CDR3aa: CASSITGGGETQYF

j_gene: TRBJ1-5
d_gene: -
abundance: -
len: 15
v_gene: TRBV20-1
CDR3nt: TGCAGTGCTAGAGATCGGGAGGGGGTGAGTCAGCCCCAGCATTTT
CDR3aa: CSARDREGVSQPQHF

j_gene: TRBJ2-5
d_gene: -
abundance: -
len: 14
v_gene: TRBV28
CDR3nt: TGTGCCAGCAGTTTTCGGTCGGGGGCCGAGACCCAGTACTTC
CDR3aa: CASSFRSGAETQYF